Listed below are T cell receptor beta chains from one sample, sequenced in a study of T cells after yellow fever vaccination. TCRdb re-called the 5' RACE reads through MiXCR, storing one row per CDR3 protein. The data hold 110,000 to 150,000 distinct CDR3 sequences, with approximately 6.6% observed a single time. The material was CD4+ T cells sorted from PBMCs, obtained 10 days after the yellow fever booster vaccination. Receptors were obtained from a man under 40 who received the YFV17D yellow fever vaccine. The CDR3 runs from the conserved cysteine through the conserved F or W. Each record gives: V gene, D gene, CDR3 length, J gene, clone size, CDR3 protein, CDR3 DNA. A D gene is named only where the DNA matches it firmly. Size is stated for part of the rows, as once, few or many counts, or as a class when the clone is expanded.

V: TRBV7-9; D: -; length: 13; J: TRBJ2-2; size: many; CDR3: CASSFRVSGELFF; DNA: TGTGCCAGCAGCTTTAGGGTGTCCGGGGAGCTGTTTTTT
V: TRBV4-3; D: TRBD2; length: 18; J: TRBJ2-1; size: -; CDR3: CASSQEGLAGRGGGKQFF; DNA: TGCGCCAGCAGCCAAGAGGGGTTAGCGGGGCGTGGAGGGGGGAAGCAGTTCTTC
V: TRBV7-9; D: -; length: 12; J: TRBJ1-6; size: many; CDR3: CASSLIPEGLHF; DNA: TGTGCCAGCAGCTTAATTCCAGAAGGTCTCCACTTT
V: TRBV20-1; D: TRBD1; length: 18; J: TRBJ2-1; size: many; CDR3: CSARDLGGQGDFTRKQFF; DNA: TGCAGTGCTAGAGATCTGGGGGGACAGGGGGACTTCACGCGAAAGCAGTTCTTC
V: TRBV7-9; D: -; length: 11; J: TRBJ2-5; size: many; CDR3: CASSSSETQYF; DNA: TGTGCCAGCAGCTCCAGTGAGACCCAGTACTTC
V: TRBV2; D: -; length: 10; J: TRBJ1-1; size: few; CDR3: CASSNTEAFF; DNA: TGTGCCAGTAGCAACACTGAAGCTTTCTTT
V: TRBV7-2; D: TRBD2; length: 13; J: TRBJ2-1; size: many; CDR3: CASSYLAGVEQFF; DNA: TGTGCCAGCAGCTATCTGGCGGGAGTTGAGCAGTTCTTC
V: TRBV29-1; D: TRBD2; length: 12; J: TRBJ2-7; size: many; CDR3: CSARLAGYEQYF; DNA: TGCAGCGCTAGACTAGCGGGCTACGAGCAGTACTTC
V: TRBV6-1; D: TRBD2; length: 14; J: TRBJ2-2; size: many; CDR3: CASSPGREAGELFF; DNA: TGTGCCAGCAGTCCCGGGAGGGAAGCCGGGGAGCTGTTTTTT
V: TRBV7-9; D: -; length: 13; J: TRBJ1-5; size: many; CDR3: CASSPGINQPQHF; DNA: TGTGCCAGCTCCCCGGGGATCAATCAGCCCCAGCATTTT
V: TRBV20-1; D: -; length: 14; J: TRBJ2-7; size: -; CDR3: CSANPGSISYEQYF; DNA: TGCAGTGCTAATCCGGGGAGCATATCCTACGAGCAGTACTTC
V: TRBV20-1; D: TRBD1; length: 13; J: TRBJ1-2; size: many; CDR3: CSATTGSNYGYTF; DNA: TGCAGTGCAACGACAGGGAGTAACTATGGCTACACCTTC
V: TRBV4-2; D: -; length: 15; J: TRBJ1-4; size: few; CDR3: CASSQEEGGSGKLFF; DNA: TGTGCCAGCAGCCAAGAGGAGGGTGGCAGTGGAAAACTGTTTTTT
V: TRBV20-1; D: TRBD2; length: 14; J: TRBJ2-1; size: many; CDR3: CSVRSGGSYNEQFF; DNA: TGCAGTGTGAGGTCGGGAGGTTCCTACAATGAGCAGTTCTTC
V: TRBV7-2; D: -; length: 13; J: TRBJ2-3; size: many; CDR3: CASSLVIPDTQYF; DNA: TGTGCCAGCAGCTTAGTCATACCAGATACGCAGTATTTT
V: TRBV7-2; D: -; length: 13; J: TRBJ2-1; size: many; CDR3: CASSLGRYNEQFF; DNA: TGTGCCAGCAGCTTAGGTAGGTACAATGAGCAGTTCTTC
V: TRBV12-3/TRBV12-4; D: TRBD2; length: 15; J: TRBJ2-3; size: few; CDR3: CASSFTSGRGYTQYF; DNA: TGTGCCAGCAGCTTCACTAGCGGCCGGGGATATACGCAGTATTTT
V: TRBV20-1; D: -; length: 13; J: TRBJ1-2; size: many; CDR3: CSASPYPNYGYTF; DNA: TGCAGTGCTAGCCCCTACCCCAACTATGGCTACACCTTC
V: TRBV9; D: -; length: 14; J: TRBJ1-5; size: many; CDR3: CASSEGSRIQPQHF; DNA: TGTGCCAGCAGTGAGGGTTCGAGGATTCAGCCCCAGCATTTT
V: TRBV6-5; D: -; length: 16; J: TRBJ1-4; size: many; CDR3: CASSYLSVQGIEKLFF; DNA: TGTGCCAGCAGTTACTTGAGTGTACAGGGCATTGAAAAACTGTTTTTT
V: TRBV7-9; D: -; length: 14; J: TRBJ2-6; size: many; CDR3: CASSSGTTANVLTF; DNA: TGTGCCAGCAGCTCCGGGACCACGGCCAACGTCCTGACTTTC
V: TRBV7-9; D: -; length: 15; J: TRBJ1-1; size: many; CDR3: CASSLAGTRTEEAFF; DNA: TGTGCCAGCAGCTTAGCGGGGACCCGGACAGAAGAAGCTTTCTTT
V: TRBV11-2; D: -; length: 14; J: TRBJ2-7; size: few; CDR3: CASSLGPTPYEQYF; DNA: TGTGCCAGCAGCTTAGGACCGACACCCTACGAGCAGTACTTC
V: TRBV5-1; D: -; length: 13; J: TRBJ1-5; size: many; CDR3: CASSLDLNQPQHF; DNA: TGCGCCAGCAGCTTGGACCTCAATCAGCCCCAGCATTTT
V: TRBV6-6; D: TRBD1; length: 12; J: TRBJ1-5; size: many; CDR3: CASMRQGRPQHF; DNA: TGTGCCAGCATGCGACAGGGTCGGCCCCAGCATTTT
V: TRBV6-5; D: TRBD2; length: 13; J: TRBJ2-1; size: -; CDR3: CASSSSGSREQFF; DNA: TGTGCCAGCAGTTCTAGCGGGAGTAGGGAGCAGTTCTTC
V: TRBV20-1; D: -; length: 14; J: TRBJ2-1; size: many; CDR3: CSALRGPSDNEQFF; DNA: TGCAGTGCCCTCCGGGGACCATCCGACAATGAGCAGTTCTTC
V: TRBV29-1; D: -; length: 11; J: TRBJ2-7; size: many; CDR3: CSVFNYLGQYF; DNA: TGCAGCGTTTTTAACTACCTCGGGCAGTACTTC
V: TRBV11-2; D: TRBD2; length: 19; J: TRBJ2-1; size: -; CDR3: CASSFRSPIAGKPYNEQFF; DNA: TGTGCCAGCAGCTTTAGAAGCCCCATAGCGGGGAAACCCTACAATGAGCAGTTCTTC
V: TRBV30; D: TRBD1; length: 14; J: TRBJ2-7; size: -; CDR3: CAWSIGGGTYEQYF; DNA: TGTGCCTGGAGCATAGGGGGCGGTACCTACGAGCAGTACTTC
V: TRBV18; D: -; length: 15; J: TRBJ1-1; size: -; CDR3: CASSPPGGVQTEAFF; DNA: TGTGCCAGCTCACCACCGGGAGGGGTCCAAACTGAAGCTTTCTTT
V: TRBV5-4; D: -; length: 17; J: TRBJ2-2; size: many; CDR3: CASAPHPAGSSTGELFF; DNA: TGTGCCAGCGCCCCCCACCCCGCCGGGTCCTCCACCGGGGAGCTGTTTTTT
V: TRBV11-1; D: -; length: 19; J: TRBJ2-1; size: many; CDR3: CASSLRGGAAGSRDNEQFF; DNA: TGTGCCAGCAGCTTAAGGGGTGGAGCCGCGGGGAGCAGAGACAATGAGCAGTTCTTC
V: TRBV4-3; D: -; length: 15; J: TRBJ2-7; size: many; CDR3: CASSQDVQGTYEQYF; DNA: TGCGCCAGCAGCCAAGATGTTCAGGGCACCTACGAGCAGTACTTC
V: TRBV11-3; D: -; length: 12; J: TRBJ2-7; size: many; CDR3: CASSSRGDEQYF; DNA: TGTGCCAGCAGCTCAAGAGGGGACGAGCAGTACTTC
V: TRBV12-3/TRBV12-4; D: TRBD1; length: 13; J: TRBJ1-4; size: many; CDR3: CASVRGGNEKLFF; DNA: TGTGCCAGCGTTAGAGGGGGCAATGAAAAACTGTTTTTT
V: TRBV30; D: -; length: 13; J: TRBJ1-2; size: few; CDR3: CARSLKANYGYTF; DNA: TGTGCCCGTTCGTTGAAAGCTAACTATGGCTACACCTTC
V: TRBV29-1; D: -; length: 12; J: TRBJ1-1; size: many; CDR3: CSVRQLNTEAFF; DNA: TGCAGCGTTCGACAGCTGAACACTGAAGCTTTCTTT
V: TRBV5-1; D: -; length: 13; J: TRBJ2-5; size: many; CDR3: CASSFRAGETQYF; DNA: TGCGCCAGCAGCTTCAGGGCCGGAGAGACCCAGTACTTC
V: TRBV4-3; D: -; length: 13; J: TRBJ2-4; size: many; CDR3: CASSQVGTNIQYF; DNA: TGCGCCAGCAGCCAAGTGGGGACAAACATTCAGTACTTC
V: TRBV18; D: -; length: 14; J: TRBJ2-5; size: -; CDR3: CASFYSTYQETQYF; DNA: TGTGCCAGCTTTTATTCAACGTACCAAGAGACCCAGTACTTC
V: TRBV20-1; D: TRBD2; length: 15; J: TRBJ2-2; size: many; CDR3: CSAQRGRANTGELFF; DNA: TGCAGTGCTCAGCGGGGGAGAGCGAACACCGGGGAGCTGTTTTTT
V: TRBV7-2; D: -; length: 15; J: TRBJ2-7; size: many; CDR3: CASSRSNGGTGEQYF; DNA: TGTGCCAGCAGCCGTTCCAACGGGGGTACTGGGGAGCAGTACTTC
V: TRBV7-2; D: -; length: 15; J: TRBJ2-7; size: many; CDR3: CASSPVEGRYYEQYF; DNA: TGTGCCAGCAGCCCAGTTGAGGGGCGGTACTACGAGCAGTACTTC
V: TRBV11-3; D: TRBD2; length: 15; J: TRBJ2-1; size: many; CDR3: CASSFRREGLNEQFF; DNA: TGTGCCAGCAGCTTCCGGCGGGAGGGTTTAAATGAGCAGTTCTTC
V: TRBV5-1; D: -; length: 14; J: TRBJ2-1; size: -; CDR3: CASSGGRSSDEQFF; DNA: TGCGCCAGCAGCGGTGGGCGTTCCTCAGATGAGCAGTTCTTC
V: TRBV12-3/TRBV12-4; D: -; length: 15; J: TRBJ2-1; size: many; CDR3: CASSFSGLTYNEQFF; DNA: TGTGCCAGCAGTTTCTCAGGCCTTACCTACAATGAGCAGTTCTTC
V: TRBV5-5; D: -; length: 13; J: TRBJ2-1; size: many; CDR3: CATGHPAYNEQFF; DNA: TGTGCCACGGGGCACCCAGCCTACAATGAGCAGTTCTTC
V: TRBV10-3; D: TRBD1; length: 15; J: TRBJ2-7; size: -; CDR3: CAINLGTGKPYEQYF; DNA: TGTGCCATCAACCTCGGGACAGGGAAACCCTACGAGCAGTACTTC
V: TRBV18; D: -; length: 15; J: TRBJ1-1; size: many; CDR3: CASSPSREVRTEAFF; DNA: TGTGCCAGCTCACCTTCCAGGGAGGTGAGGACTGAAGCTTTCTTT
V: TRBV20-1; D: -; length: 12; J: TRBJ2-7; size: many; CDR3: CSASLRADEQYF; DNA: TGCAGTGCTAGTTTGCGGGCCGACGAGCAGTACTTC
V: TRBV5-1; D: TRBD1; length: 15; J: TRBJ2-3; size: many; CDR3: CASSLGDRGADTQYF; DNA: TGCGCCAGCAGCTTGGGGGACAGGGGAGCAGATACGCAGTATTTT
V: TRBV27; D: TRBD2; length: 19; J: TRBJ2-1; size: many; CDR3: CASSSRTSGRPLIYNEQFF; DNA: TGTGCCAGCAGCTCAAGGACTAGCGGGAGGCCACTTATATACAATGAGCAGTTCTTC
V: TRBV6-1; D: -; length: 13; J: TRBJ2-3; size: many; CDR3: CATTAGGTDTQYF; DNA: TGTGCCACAACCGCGGGTGGCACAGATACGCAGTATTTT
V: TRBV10-3; D: TRBD2; length: 16; J: TRBJ2-5; size: many; CDR3: CAISERLAGVGETQYF; DNA: TGTGCCATCAGTGAGAGACTAGCGGGAGTGGGGGAGACCCAGTACTTC
V: TRBV28; D: TRBD2; length: 17; J: TRBJ2-3; size: -; CDR3: CASTPPTSGSVADTQYF; DNA: TGTGCCAGCACCCCTCCGACTAGCGGGAGTGTGGCAGATACGCAGTATTTT
V: TRBV20-1; D: TRBD2; length: 16; J: TRBJ2-1; size: -; CDR3: CSALGPLAASYNEQFF; DNA: TGCAGTGCTTTAGGCCCTCTAGCGGCCTCCTACAATGAGCAGTTCTTC